The present entry profiles one TCR beta chain with its context. The antigen remains unidentified. The assay was immunoSEQ multiplex PCR, and TCRdb's table has in-frame clones only and misses some. The profile shows around 340,000 clones, around 89% of them singletons. The data derive from a study of Ad26.COV2.S vaccination and SARS-CoV-2 variants. Overall study context: COV1001, an Ad26.COV2.S trial, supplied this vaccine-arm donor. Intramuscularly, Ad26.COV2.S was given either once or twice, 56 days apart.

CDR3 length: 14 amino acids. Between the trimmed V and J ends, which lost 3 bases and 2 bases, there was a span of 13 bases. Per the germline V gene, CDR1 is DFQATT and CDR2 is SNEGSKA (reference sequence). Study conclusions and caveats: There was reportedly substantial breadth in spike-specific CD8+ and CD4+ T cell responses after vaccination.

The treatment: approximately 18 received Ad26.COV2.S at low or high dose, single or two shots; about five received placebo; per-sample allocation not given. All samples were drawn on day 63, counting from the first vaccine or placebo injection. Built on an Ad26 vector, the vaccine expressed Wuhan-strain SARS-CoV-2 spike. The J gene is TRBJ2-5, the V gene TRBV20-1; D is perhaps TRBD2 (7 bases). This specimen was peripheral blood, taken in a trial of Ad26.COV2.S vaccine versus placebo. The TCR comes from a person aged 18-65 years who received the Ad26.COV2.S COVID-19 vaccine or a placebo. This CDR3 is CSASWGGRQETQYF. CDR3 DNA: TGCAGTGCTAGTTGGGGGGGCCGACAAGAGACCCAGTACTTC.